This T cell receptor (beta chain) was observed in a study of spatial heterogeneity in lung cancer. Study overall: The donor population consisted of just over 70 patients with untreated, early-stage non-small cell lung cancer. The authors sequenced available follow-up PBMC samples, taken a median of about two years after resection. Study-wide results and limits: TCRs found ubiquitously expanded in tumor appeared in blood more at resection than at follow-up.

This clonotype was counted a few times. Its antigen is unknown. Time point: blood at routine non-recurrence follow-up after resection. No cells were sorted before sequencing. The whole RNA sequenced was extracted from tumor, nontumor lung or frozen PBMC. Using its own MiXCR run on the 5' RACE reads, TCRdb lists one record per CDR3 protein. The profile shows 25,000 to 30,000 distinct CDR3 sequences, roughly 6% of them singletons. V gave up 2 bases and J gave up 4 bases; unmatched junction bases: 2. This CDR3 region has 14 residues. Sequencing was performed on PBMCs, taken at follow-up. The origin of this receptor is a male donor with early-stage non-small cell lung cancer. This chain joins TRBV12-3 or TRBV12-4 and TRBJ2-7, with TRBD2 identical over 10 bases. The CDR3 loop is CASSLSAGGYEQYV. The CDR3 DNA is TGTGCCAGCAGTTTATCAGCGGGAGGGTACGAGCAGTACGTC.